The rows below give T cell receptor beta chains drawn from one sample of a study of T cell changes during pregnancy in multiple sclerosis. TCRdb's table, derived via immunoSEQ multiplex PCR, lists solely in-frame clones and lacks some. The sample records roughly 60,000 clones, just under 95% being singletons. The sequencing used peripheral blood, collected in the second trimester of pregnancy. Receptor source: a female donor with multiple sclerosis, enrolled in a pregnancy study. Each CDR3 is given without its conserved first and last residue.

CDR3: ASSWTGQDTQY
J: TRBJ2-3
V: TRBV6-5

CDR3: ASSYDLRGGLF
J: TRBJ2-2
V: TRBV6-5

CDR3: ASSPGQGAYEQY
J: TRBJ2-7
V: TRBV7-2

CDR3: ASSLDTGGPDYEQY
J: TRBJ2-7
V: TRBV5-1

CDR3: ASSYLGGGVTDTQY
J: TRBJ2-3
V: TRBV6-6

CDR3: ASSMTSGNYEQY
J: TRBJ2-7
V: TRBV7-2

CDR3: ASSLERGRGVGYGYT
J: TRBJ1-2
V: TRBV7-8

CDR3: ASCAYRVETKNIQY
J: TRBJ2-4
V: TRBV5-6

CDR3: ASSSLADNEQF
J: TRBJ2-1
V: TRBV27

CDR3: ASSQGWLWRTVDEKLF
J: TRBJ1-4
V: TRBV4-1

CDR3: ASRSLNQPQH
J: TRBJ1-5
V: TRBV2

CDR3: ASSLGMGDDTGELF
J: TRBJ2-2
V: TRBV5-4

CDR3: ASSGQGGNQPQH
J: TRBJ1-5
V: TRBV10-2

CDR3: ASSQPGKETQY
J: TRBJ2-5
V: TRBV4-3

CDR3: ASSFRDSGEQF
J: TRBJ2-1
V: TRBV7-3

CDR3: ASSLRVSQGIGNQPQH
J: TRBJ1-5
V: TRBV5-5

CDR3: AWSRENYGYT
J: TRBJ1-2
V: TRBV30

CDR3: ASSLEWTTNTGELF
J: TRBJ2-2
V: TRBV5-6

CDR3: ASSAQGPTGELF
J: TRBJ2-2
V: TRBV6-4

CDR3: ASSAGTALWETQY
J: .
V: TRBV9

CDR3: ASSLMDNRPNTEAF
J: TRBJ1-1
V: TRBV5-5

CDR3: ASSQVHRGGYEQY
J: TRBJ2-7
V: TRBV4-2